This T cell receptor beta chain was retrieved from a study of T cells in Graves' hyperthyroidism and ophthalmopathy. RNA transcripts gave rise to amplified TCR beta CDR3 regions. Carried out on the TCR CDR3, a first-round RT-PCR used the HTBI primer set. TCRdb called the multiplex PCR reads again in MiXCR, with one record for every CDR3 protein. The sample shows 600,000 to 900,000 distinct CDR3 sequences, 16% of them seen only once. This clonotype was seen more than once but under ten times. The trim removed 6 bases at V and 7 bases at J, leaving 13 bases unmatched. Germline CDR1 is MNHEY and CDR2 is SMNVEV (reference sequence). The CDR3 consists of 15 residues.

The sample comprised blood. The V and J genes are TRBV27 and TRBJ1-2; 8 bases line up with TRBD1. The sequence derives from a man aged 18 to 35 with Graves' hyperthyroidism. The CDR3 DNA reads as TGTGCCAGCAGACCTTGGGACAGGTCCCCCTTTGGCTACACCTTC. Its translation is CASRPWDRSPFGYTF.